The rows below give T cell receptor beta chains drawn from one sample of a study of blood T cells in healthy people across ages. TCRdb passed the 5' RACE reads through MiXCR, listing each CDR3 protein once. This sample has roughly 1.6 million distinct CDR3 sequences; about 31% occur once, and the top ten carry approximately 10%. The specimen was blood. Receptor source: a woman in her 30s in good health. Each CDR3 is given with its conserved first and last residue. The D gene is left open where the match is weak. Clone size is stated in some rows and not others, as once, few, many or a class when expanded.

>TRBJ1-2|.|TRBV9|.
TGTGCCAGCAGTGACACGGGCAGTTATGGCTACACCTTC
CASSDTGSYGYTF
>TRBJ2-3|TRBD2|TRBV6-1|.
TGTGCCAGCACCAAGGGGGGTAGCGGGGGGGCTTACGGTGTAGATACGCAGTATTTT
CASTKGGSGGAYGVDTQYF
>TRBJ2-5|.|TRBV24-1|.
TGTGCCACCAGCGATTACAAGGAGACCCAGTACTTC
CATSDYKETQYF
>TRBJ1-1|.|TRBV6-6|.
TGTGCCAGCAACCCGGGGGCAGGGGCTGAAGCTTTCTTT
CASNPGAGAEAFF
>TRBJ2-3|.|TRBV12-3/TRBV12-4|once
TGTGCCAGCAGTTTTGGTCAATCTAGCACAGATACGCAGTATTTT
CASSFGQSSTDTQYF
>TRBJ2-2|.|TRBV4-2|few
TGTGCCAGCAGCCAAGATGGTAGCGTTAACACCGGGGAGCTGTTTTTT
CASSQDGSVNTGELFF
>TRBJ2-5|.|TRBV5-1|.
TGCGCCAGCAGCTTGGCCATAAAAGGGTGGCAGGGGAAAGAGACCCAGTACTTC
CASSLAIKGWQGKETQYF
>TRBJ2-5|TRBD1|TRBV20-1|few
TGCAGTGCTAGGTGGGACAGGACCTGGGGAGAGACCCAGTACTTC
CSARWDRTWGETQYF
>TRBJ1-5|.|TRBV9|.
TGTGCCAGCAGCGAGAGTCTGGATCAGCCCCAGCATTTT
CASSESLDQPQHF
>TRBJ2-7|.|TRBV12-3/TRBV12-4|.
TGTGCCAGCAGTTTGTACGACTCACTTCCCTACGAGCAGTACTTC
CASSLYDSLPYEQYF
>TRBJ1-2|.|TRBV6-2/TRBV6-3|.
TGTGCCAGCAGTCCTCGATTGGACGGGGGCTACACCTTC
CASSPRLDGGYTF
>TRBJ1-2|TRBD1|TRBV25-1|few
TGTGCCAGCAGCGGGACAGGCTACGACTACACCTTC
CASSGTGYDYTF
>TRBJ2-1|.|TRBV7-3|.
TGTGCCAGCAGCTTAACCTCCGGGCCGACCAATGAGCAGTTCTTC
CASSLTSGPTNEQFF
>TRBJ1-2|.|TRBV13|.
TGTGCCAGCAGCATCGGGACGGCAAGCTATGGCTACACCTTC
CASSIGTASYGYTF
>TRBJ1-5|.|TRBV7-8|.
TGTGCCGGCAGCTTATCGGTTCCAGCGGATCAGCCCCAGCATTTT
CAGSLSVPADQPQHF
>TRBJ2-3|.|TRBV20-1|.
TGCAGTGCCCTAGCTGTGGAAGGTTTAGATACGCAGTATTTT
CSALAVEGLDTQYF
>TRBJ1-4|.|TRBV20-1|.
TGCAGTGCTAGAGATGTTTCAGGGGCCCCAACTAATGAAAAACTGTTTTTT
CSARDVSGAPTNEKLFF
>TRBJ2-7|.|TRBV5-6|few
TGTGCCAGCAGCGCCACTTTAACAGCCTACGAGCAGTACTTC
CASSATLTAYEQYF
>TRBJ1-1|.|TRBV7-2|.
TGTGCCAGCAGCTTAGTTTCAGGTCGGAACACTGAAGCTTTCTTT
CASSLVSGRNTEAFF
>TRBJ1-2|TRBD1|TRBV4-2|.
TGTGCCAGCAGCCGCGCGGGACAGAATTCGGGCTACACCTTC
CASSRAGQNSGYTF
>TRBJ2-1|TRBD1|TRBV11-3|few
TGTGCCAGCAGCCCTAGGACAGGGTCTGACAATGAGCAGTTCTTC
CASSPRTGSDNEQFF
>TRBJ2-7|TRBD2|TRBV29-1|.
TGCAGCGTTGAAGTAGTGGGGGGGAGAATCGACGAGCAGTACTTC
CSVEVVGGRIDEQYF
>TRBJ2-6|.|TRBV5-1|.
TGCGCCTCCGAGGGGGGCGCGTTGACTGGGGCCAACGTCCGGACTTTC
CASEGGALTGANVRTF
>TRBJ2-1|.|TRBV20-1|.
TGCAGTGCTGTGCGGTACAATGAGCAGTTCTTC
CSAVRYNEQFF
>TRBJ2-7|.|TRBV9|once
TGTGCCAGCAGCGTAGAAAGCGGGGGGACAGGTGGGGAGCAGTACTTC
CASSVESGGTGGEQYF
>TRBJ2-7|.|TRBV3-1|.
TGTGCCAGCAGCCAAGAAGGGGTGATCAGCGAGCAGTACTTC
CASSQEGVISEQYF
>TRBJ2-1|.|TRBV12-3/TRBV12-4|.
TGTGCCAGCAGTCCCCCGGGACGGGCGAACAATGAGCAGTTCTTC
CASSPPGRANNEQFF
>TRBJ2-1|TRBD2|TRBV28|few
TGTGCCAGCAGTCCACTCGGGGTAGCGGGAGGTCCTGGACGCTCCTACAATGAGCAGTTCTTC
CASSPLGVAGGPGRSYNEQFF
>TRBJ2-4|TRBD1|TRBV6-2/TRBV6-3|many
TGTGCCAGCAGTCTCCAGGGGGCGCATAACATTCAGTACTTC
CASSLQGAHNIQYF
>TRBJ1-2|.|TRBV28|few
TGTGCCAGCAGCCTTACTTTCCCGGGACAAGGCAGTTATGGCTACACCTTC
CASSLTFPGQGSYGYTF
>TRBJ1-1|.|TRBV14|.
TGTGCCAGCAGCCCTTATCTTTCAGGGGTCACTGAAGCTTTCTTT
CASSPYLSGVTEAFF
>TRBJ1-2|.|TRBV4-1|.
TGCGCCAGCAGCCAAGATCCCACGGGATGGGATGGCTACACCTTC
CASSQDPTGWDGYTF
>TRBJ2-1|TRBD2|TRBV11-2|.
TGTGCCAGCAGCTTGGAGCCCCGCGGGGGACCCTACAATGAGCAGTTCTTC
CASSLEPRGGPYNEQFF
>TRBJ2-7|TRBD1|TRBV20-1|.
TGTAGTGCCTTGCCCCTGCAGGGGGCCACCTACGAGCAGTACTTC
CSALPLQGATYEQYF
>TRBJ1-5|.|TRBV15|few
TGTGCCACCAGCAGAGAAAGGAATCAGCCCCAGCATTTT
CATSRERNQPQHF
>TRBJ2-7|TRBD2|TRBV7-9|.
TGTGCCAGCAGCTTAGCCCAGGGACTAGTGGGGCACTACGAGCAGTACTTC
CASSLAQGLVGHYEQYF
>TRBJ1-4|.|TRBV10-3|few
TGTGCCATCAGTGACCGGAATGAAAAACTGTTTTTT
CAISDRNEKLFF
>TRBJ2-2|.|TRBV7-9|.
TGTGCCAGCATCCATATCCAAAAACAGGGAGCAAGGACCGGGGAGCTGTTTTTT
CASIHIQKQGARTGELFF
>TRBJ2-7|.|TRBV13|.
TGTGCCAGCAGCTTCGGGACTGACCCCTACGAGCAGTACTTC
CASSFGTDPYEQYF
>TRBJ1-2|TRBD1|TRBV10-3|few
TGTGCCATCAGTGAGGGACAGGGCGATGGCTACACCTTC
CAISEGQGDGYTF
>TRBJ1-5|.|TRBV12-3/TRBV12-4|few
TGTGCCAGCAGTTTGTGGGGGAGCGGCAATCAGCCCCAGCATTTT
CASSLWGSGNQPQHF